The 24 T cell receptor beta chains presented below share a single source sample, sequenced in a study of blood T cells in healthy people across ages. Alongside a J-beta primer mix, a sample-barcoded 5' primer served in a second PCR lasting about 6 to 11 cycles. TCRdb reprocessed the 5' RACE reads with MiXCR, giving one entry per CDR3 protein. Of 1,800,000 or so distinct CDR3 sequences in the sample, about two fifths are singletons; the top ten hold 23%. Material: blood. The receptors stem from a human donor in good health.

This clonotype was counted only a few times. The gene calls are TRBV2 and TRBJ2-7, with TRBD1 matching over 7 bases. The CDR3 consists of 13 residues. The germline V gene encodes CDR1 SNHLY and CDR2 FYNNEI. V gave up 7 bases and J gave up 5 bases; unmatched junction bases: 8. Here the CDR3 reads CASNKDRTHEQYF. The CDR3 coding sequence is TGTGCCAGCAACAAGGACAGGACCCACGAGCAGTACTTC.

The chain has TRBV27 and TRBJ2-3; D possibly matches TRBD1 or TRBD2 (5 bases each). There are 15 residues in the CDR3. V gave up 7 bases and J gave up 1 base, with 15 bases separating them. CDR1 MNHEY and CDR2 SMNVEV come from the germline V gene (reference sequence). DNA of the CDR3: TGTGCCAGCACTCAACGGAGAGGGGGCACAGATACGCAGTATTTT. Protein: CASTQRRGGTDTQYF.

There are a few counts of this clonotype. This sequence joins TRBV28 and TRBJ1-4; D not resolved. CDR1 and CDR2 (germline): MDHEN, SYDVKM. V gave up 10 bases and J gave up 6 bases, with 15 bases separating them. CDR3 length: 13 amino acids. CDR3 in amino acids: CATSSGRDEKLFF. The CDR3 nucleotides are TGTGCCACCAGCAGCGGGCGCGATGAAAAACTGTTTTTT.

Notes on this clonotype: One end of the junction is discordant with germline, which a read error may explain. The rearrangement links TRBV7-2 to TRBJ2-1; 7 bases are a match to TRBD2. The CDR3 is 16 residues long. Looked up from germline, CDR1 is SGHTA and CDR2 is FQGNSA. CDR3 sequence: CASSLGPGGSFNEQFF. The CDR3 DNA sequence: TGTGCCAGCAGCTTAGGCCCGGGGGGATCCTTCAATGAGCAGTTCTTC.

The rearrangement joins TRBV6-5 to TRBJ1-4; perhaps TRBD1 as D (5 bases). V was pared by 6 bases and J by 5 bases, with 13 bases between. This CDR3 has 14 residues. Germline V lookup: CDR1 MNHEY, CDR2 SVGAGI. CDR3 bases: TGTGCCAGCAGGTTCGGGGGAATAAATGAAAAACTGTTTTTT. Translated: CASRFGGINEKLFF.

This chain's CDR3 is CASSLPGTGDEKLFF. CDR3 DNA: TGTGCCAGCAGCTTACCCGGGACAGGGGATGAAAAACTGTTTTTT. This rearrangement joins TRBV5-5 to TRBJ1-4; TRBD1 matches at 10 bases. The junction had 4 bases not matched to a gene; V was cut back by 2 bases and J by 6 bases. CDR1 and CDR2 from the germline V gene are SGHKS and YYEKEE (reference sequence). This CDR3 region has 15 residues. The full variable domain, with the rest looked up from reference TRBV5-5 and TRBJ1-4, is DAGVTQSPTHLIKTRGQQVTLRCSPISGHKSVSWYQQVLGQGPQFIFQYYEKEERGRGNFPDRFSARQFPNYSSELNVNALLLGDSALYLCASSLPGTGDEKLFFGSGTQLSVL.

This clonotype was found many times. This chain connects TRBV6-6 to TRBJ2-5; the D is unclear. This CDR3 contains 14 residues. Germline V gives CDR1 MNHNY, CDR2 SVGAGI (reference sequence). V shed 6 bases and J shed 4 bases, with 15 bases lying between them. This chain's CDR3 is CASSNGFDPETQYF. The CDR3 DNA is TGTGCCAGCAGCAACGGGTTCGACCCAGAGACCCAGTACTTC.

This chain connects TRBV7-2 to TRBJ2-2; the match to TRBD2 covers 9 bases. Germline V gives CDR1 SGHTA, CDR2 FQGNSA. V shed 0 bases, J shed 5 bases, and the junction held 10 bases outside the gene matches. CDR3 length: 18 amino acids. CDR3 residues: CASSLAGTSFGRTGELFF. In DNA form, the CDR3 reads TGTGCCAGCAGCTTAGCTGGGACTAGCTTCGGTAGGACCGGGGAGCTGTTTTTT.

The table lists this clonotype with a few counts. CDR3 in amino acids: CASSVAAGNNEQFF. The CDR3 bases are TGTGCCAGCAGTGTAGCGGCCGGAAACAATGAGCAGTTCTTC. The chain recombines TRBV28 with TRBJ2-1, with D tentatively TRBD2 (6 bases). Germline CDR1 and CDR2: MDHEN and SYDVKM. This CDR3 region has 14 residues. Between the trimmed V and J ends, which lost 5 bases and 5 bases, there was a span of 13 bases.

This clonotype was counted between two and nine times. The rearrangement links TRBV20-1 to TRBJ2-3; 10 nucleotides line up with TRBD2. The CDR3 is made up of 13 amino acids. The V gene's germline CDR1 is DFQATT and CDR2 SNEGSKA (reference sequence). Trimming took 6 bases from V and 3 from J; bases not matched to a gene: 3. The CDR3 loop reads CSAPLAGTDTQYF. CDR3 nucleotides: TGCAGTGCCCCACTAGCGGGGACAGATACGCAGTATTTT.

The chain has TRBV29-1 and TRBJ1-1, with D perhaps matching TRBD1 (6 bases). The CDR3 totals 14 residues. Per the germline V gene, CDR1 is SQVTM and CDR2 is ANQGSEA. Trimming removed 5 bases at V and 0 bases at J, with 13 bases between. The CDR3 region has the DNA TGCAGCGTTAAGACAGGCGAAATGAACACTGAAGCTTTCTTT. Translating it yields CSVKTGEMNTEAFF.

CDR3 sequence reads: CASRRGLRNTEAFF. For the CDR3, the DNA is TGTGCCAGCAGGAGGGGCCTACGGAACACTGAAGCTTTCTTT. This rearrangement joins TRBV6-5 to TRBJ1-1; possibly TRBD1 for D (5 bases). The CDR3 spans 14 residues. Germline V CDR1 and CDR2: MNHEY, SVGAGI. Trimming shortened V by 6 bases and J by 1 base, and 12 bases separated the two germline ends.

The chain employs TRBV12-3 or TRBV12-4 and TRBJ2-5; a possible D gene is TRBD2 (6 bases). Trimming removed 7 bases at V and 4 bases at J, with 16 bases between. The CDR3 is 14 amino acids. CDR3 loop: CASNPSGAPETQYF. The CDR3 DNA follows: TGTGCCAGCAACCCCTCGGGAGCCCCAGAGACCCAGTACTTC.

The CDR3 loop is CASRRALPVGQTSYGYTF. In nucleotides, the CDR3 is TGTGCCAGCAGGCGTGCCCTTCCCGTTGGGCAAACCTCCTATGGCTACACCTTC. The chain combines TRBV5-5 with TRBJ1-2, with D unclear. CDR3 length: 18 residues. Germline values: CDR1 SGHKS, CDR2 YYEKEE (reference sequence). The V gene lost 5 bases and the J gene lost 4 bases, with 27 bases spanning the gap. The whole variable domain, filled in from reference TRBV5-5 and TRBJ1-2, reads DAGVTQSPTHLIKTRGQQVTLRCSPISGHKSVSWYQQVLGQGPQFIFQYYEKEERGRGNFPDRFSARQFPNYSSELNVNALLLGDSALYLCASRRALPVGQTSYGYTFGSGTRLTVV.

The chain joins TRBV7-3 to TRBJ2-1; 11 nucleotides agree with TRBD1. This CDR3 region has 15 residues. Per the germline V gene, CDR1 is SGHTA and CDR2 is FQGTGA. The V gene end was trimmed by 5 bases and the J gene end by 5 bases; junction bases not matched to a gene: 5. CDR3 in DNA: TGTGCCAGCAGCCTGAGGACAGGGGGCGACAATGAGCAGTTCTTC. It yields the protein CASSLRTGGDNEQFF. Full variable domain (outside the CDR3, taken from reference TRBV7-3 and TRBJ2-1): GAGVSQTPSNKVTEKGKYVELRCDPISGHTALYWYRQSLGQGPEFLIYFQGTGAADDSGLPNDRFFAVRPEGSVSTLKIQRTERGDSAVYLCASSLRTGGDNEQFFGPGTRLTVL.

This clonotype was recorded a few times. This chain links TRBV27 with TRBJ2-1, with D perhaps given as TRBD1 or TRBD2 (6 bases each). This CDR3 spans 13 amino acids. CDR1 is MNHEY, CDR2 SMNVEV, per germline (reference sequence). Trimming took off 0 bases at V and 12 bases at J, with 12 bases between the two ends. The CDR3 spells CASSLSYGGWQFF. In nucleotides, the CDR3 is TGTGCCAGCAGTTTATCGTACGGGGGCTGGCAGTTCTTC.

This chain uses TRBV5-1 with TRBJ2-5, with D possibly matching TRBD2 (6 bases). V lost 6 bases and J 1 base, leaving 10 bases between the germline ends. The CDR3 runs to 13 residues. CDR1 and CDR2 (germline): SGHRS, YFSETQ. The CDR3: CASMGRGQETQYF. The CDR3 nucleotides are TGCGCCAGCATGGGGCGGGGCCAAGAGACCCAGTACTTC. Drawing the rest from reference TRBV5-1 and TRBJ2-5, the complete variable domain is KAGVTQTPRYLIKTRGQQVTLSCSPISGHRSVSWYQQTPGQGLQFLFEYFSETQRNKGNFPGRFSGRQFSNSRSEMNVSTLELGDSALYLCASMGRGQETQYFGPGTRLLVL.

The rearrangement uses TRBV7-2 and TRBJ2-5; perhaps TRBD1 as D (5 bases). This CDR3 has 14 residues. CDR1 and CDR2 (germline): SGHTA, FQGNSA. Trimming removed 5 bases from V and 5 bases from J, with 15 bases in between. CDR3: CASSIQGYGETQYF. The CDR3 bases are TGTGCCAGCAGCATCCAGGGTTATGGTGAGACCCAGTACTTC.

The V and J genes are TRBV7-6 and TRBJ1-2, with D possibly matching TRBD1 (6 bases). The CDR3 length is 13 residues. Per the germline V gene, CDR1 is SGHVS and CDR2 is FNYEAQ. Trimming stripped 5 bases from V and 7 bases from J, with 14 bases between. The CDR3 loop reads CASSPVDSSGYTF. DNA for the CDR3: TGTGCCAGCAGCCCGGTGGACAGTTCTGGCTACACCTTC.

In this sample, this clonotype turned up a few times. This chain links TRBV7-2 with TRBJ1-6; 7 bases are shared with TRBD1. The CDR3 is 14 amino acids. The germline gives CDR1 SGHTA, CDR2 FQGNSA. Trimming took 6 bases from V and 13 from J; bases not matched to a gene: 12. In nucleotides, the CDR3 is TGTGCCAGCAGGATGTTGGGGACAGCCATGCCCCTCCACTTT. This codes for CASRMLGTAMPLHF.

The chain is built from TRBV7-3 and TRBJ2-6; TRBD2 matches at 8 bases. The V gene's germline CDR1 is SGHTA and CDR2 FQGTGA. Trimming removed 1 base from V and 1 base from J; junction bases left unmatched: 9. This CDR3 region has 19 residues. Written as DNA, the CDR3 is TGTGCCAGCAGCTTAATTGGCGGGGGGCCAGGGTCTGGGGCCAACGTCCTGACTTTC. It translates to CASSLIGGGPGSGANVLTF. Complete variable domain (other parts from reference TRBV7-3 and TRBJ2-6): GAGVSQTPSNKVTEKGKYVELRCDPISGHTALYWYRQSLGQGPEFLIYFQGTGAADDSGLPNDRFFAVRPEGSVSTLKIQRTERGDSAVYLCASSLIGGGPGSGANVLTFGAGSRLTVL.

The chain couples TRBV13 to TRBJ2-4; 8 bases match TRBD1. The CDR3 covers 15 residues. Germline trimming cut 4 bases from V and 13 bases from J; bases unmatched to any gene: 15. CDR1 is PRHDT and CDR2 is FYEKMQ in the germline V gene (reference sequence). CDR3 in amino acids: CASSSRTGLSREQYF. The CDR3 DNA sequence: TGTGCCAGCAGCTCACGGACAGGGCTCTCTCGTGAGCAGTACTTC.

The gene calls are TRBV7-6 and TRBJ2-4; 8 nucleotides line up with TRBD1. CDR1 and CDR2 (germline): SGHVS, FNYEAQ. The CDR3 has 13 amino acids. The ends lost 5 bases at V and 9 bases at J; junction bases unmatched: 6. DNA of the CDR3: TGTGCCAGCAGCCCTGGACAGGGTTTCATTCAGTACTTC. This gives the protein CASSPGQGFIQYF.

The genes are TRBV7-9 and TRBJ1-4; no clear D. This CDR3 contains 15 residues. The V and J ends lost 4 bases and 8 bases respectively, with 17 bases between them. In germline, CDR1 is SEHNR, CDR2 FQNEAQ (reference sequence). As DNA, the CDR3 is TGTGCCAGCAGCTCCCCCCGGGCCCGTCGAGAAAAACTGTTTTTT. Encoded protein: CASSSPRARREKLFF.